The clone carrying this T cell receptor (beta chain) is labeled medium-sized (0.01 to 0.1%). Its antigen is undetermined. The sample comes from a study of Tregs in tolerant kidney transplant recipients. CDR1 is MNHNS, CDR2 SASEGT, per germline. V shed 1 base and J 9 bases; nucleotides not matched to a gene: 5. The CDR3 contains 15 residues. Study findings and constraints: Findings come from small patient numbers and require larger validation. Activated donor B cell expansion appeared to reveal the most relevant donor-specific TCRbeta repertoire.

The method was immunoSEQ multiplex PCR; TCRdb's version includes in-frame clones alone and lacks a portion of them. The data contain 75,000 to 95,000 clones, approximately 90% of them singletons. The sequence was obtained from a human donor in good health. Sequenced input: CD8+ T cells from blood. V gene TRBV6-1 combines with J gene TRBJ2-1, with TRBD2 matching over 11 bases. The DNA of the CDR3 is TGTGCCAGCAGTGAAGTAGCGGGGGGGCCTAGTGAGCAGTTCTTC. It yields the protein CASSEVAGGPSEQFF.